Here is one T cell receptor beta chain with its context. Using immunoSEQ multiplex PCR, the repertoire was profiled, and TCRdb retains in-frame clones only, with some absent. The repertoire consists of some 80,000 clones, with roughly 95% occurring once and the leading ten covering more than 0.95%. This sample stems from a study of T cell changes during pregnancy in multiple sclerosis. This sample comprised peripheral blood, obtained in the second trimester of pregnancy. The TCR originated in a female donor with multiple sclerosis, enrolled in a pregnancy study.

CDR3 DNA sequence: TGCGCCAGCAGCCCACCCGACATCACAGATACGCAGTATTTT. It codes for CASSPPDITDTQYF. This chain uses TRBV5-1 with TRBJ2-3, with no clear D. V was trimmed by 4 bases and J by 2 bases, leaving 11 bases between them. This CDR3 contains 14 residues. CDR1 and CDR2 from the germline V gene are SGHRS and YFSETQ.